The sequence of this T cell receptor beta chain was determined in a study of T-cell reconstitution after alpha-beta-depleted transplantation in children. This clonotype was observed at least ten times. There are 16 residues in the CDR3. The V and J ends lost 1 base and 0 bases respectively, with 9 bases between them. Germline V gene data show CDR1 as LGHNA and CDR2 as YNFKEQ. Unique molecular identifiers were incorporated during preparation of the TCRbeta library. MiXCR, applied by TCRdb to the PCR reads, yields one record per CDR3 protein. The profile covers a few hundred thousand distinct CDR3 sequences, with about 14% appearing a single time and roughly 4.5% taken by the ten largest.

The sample here was PBMCs, taken from the stem cell graft. This receptor was taken from a human donor who donated a stem cell graft to a child with Fanconi anemia. V gene TRBV4-2 combines with J gene TRBJ1-4; D ambiguous. CDR3 amino acids: CASSQADGTTNEKLFF. The DNA of the CDR3 is TGTGCCAGCAGCCAAGCGGACGGCACAACTAATGAAAAACTGTTTTTT.